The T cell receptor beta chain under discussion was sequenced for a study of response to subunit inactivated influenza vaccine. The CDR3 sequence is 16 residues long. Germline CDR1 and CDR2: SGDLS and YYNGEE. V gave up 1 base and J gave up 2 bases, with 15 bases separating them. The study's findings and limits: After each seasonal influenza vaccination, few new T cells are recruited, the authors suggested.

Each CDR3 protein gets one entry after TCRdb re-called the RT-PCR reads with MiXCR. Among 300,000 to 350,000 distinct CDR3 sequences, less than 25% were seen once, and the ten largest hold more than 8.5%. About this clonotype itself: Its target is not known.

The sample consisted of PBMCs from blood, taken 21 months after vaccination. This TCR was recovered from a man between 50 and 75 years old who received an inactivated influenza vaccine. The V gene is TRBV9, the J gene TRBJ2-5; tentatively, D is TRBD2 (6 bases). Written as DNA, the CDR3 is TGTGCCAGCAGCGTAACTGGAGGGGAGTTTCAAGAGACCCAGTACTTC. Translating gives CASSVTGGEFQETQYF.